A selection of T cell receptor beta chains follows, all from one sample in a study of control samples from healthy donors and cancer patients. TCRdb's copy holds only in-frame clones and misses some; the assay was immunoSEQ multiplex PCR. Of tens of thousands of clones listed, about 89% are singletons. Sequencing used PBMCs. These receptors were taken from a woman between 45 and 60 years old with colorectal cancer. Each CDR3 is given without its conserved first and last residue.

j_call,v_call,cdr3_aa
TRBJ2-3,TRBV24-1,ATSDTGTSGGVYTDTQY
TRBJ2-1,TRBV27,ASSLQNNEQF
TRBJ1-2,TRBV19,ASRTVYYGYT
TRBJ1-1,TRBV14,ASSLLQGGRTEAF
TRBJ2-5,TRBV18,ASSTIPGSQETQY
TRBJ2-4,TRBV5-6,ASSLGPGVGKNIQY
TRBJ1-1,TRBV5-5,ASSPESSGVSTEAF
TRBJ1-2,TRBV6-4,ASRQMGTRHYGYT
TRBJ1-1,TRBV28,ASNAGTGVPG
TRBJ1-3,TRBV7-2,ASSLRGAGNTIY
TRBJ2-3,TRBV7-2,ASSSQEADTQY
TRBJ2-1,TRBV5-8,ASSLTTGNYNEQF
TRBJ2-2,TRBV7-8,ASSLEAISGVGELF
TRBJ2-1,TRBV7-2,ASSFSGYYNEQF
TRBJ1-1,TRBV12-3/TRBV12-4,ASSLMQNTEAF
TRBJ1-3,TRBV5-5,ASRFDTSSGNTIY
TRBJ1-1,TRBV7-3,ASSRRGRGEAF
TRBJ1-4,TRBV28,ASSPPTGGFEKLF
TRBJ1-4,TRBV15,ATSPPSNEKLF
TRBJ1-3,TRBV7-8,ASSTGTSGNTIY
TRBJ1-2,TRBV7-9,ASSLAVAGAYGYT
TRBJ1-1,TRBV16,ASSQSGFDGIAF
TRBJ2-2,TRBV19,ASTLGPSTGELF